This T cell receptor beta chain originates from a study of CD8+ T cells in alopecia areata. Extraction of RNA preceded its reverse transcription into cDNA, which served as the sequencing template. Method: immunoSEQ multiplex PCR; TCRdb's copy keeps in-frame clones and lacks some. The sample includes 100,000 to 120,000 clones, 45% to 60% of them seen just once. This clone was detected a few times. Antigen unknown. Losses at the gene ends were 1 base for V and 2 bases for J; bases not matched to a gene: 5. CDR1 is SQVTM and CDR2 is ANQGSEA in the germline V gene. CDR3 length: 15 amino acids. Findings of the study overall: Especially in alopecia totalis/universalis, lesional scalp showed greater clonality than normal scalp did. Sharing of TCRs across patients appeared less clear than in mice, possibly for HLA-related reasons.

This clonotype was sampled from a human donor with alopecia areata. This rearrangement joins TRBV29-1 to TRBJ2-1, with TRBD2 matching 7 bases. The sequenced sample was NKG2D-low CD8+ T cells sorted from blood. The CDR3 coding sequence is TGCAGCGTTGAAGGCCTAGGACTAGCCTACAATGAGCAGTTCTTC. Its translation: CSVEGLGLAYNEQFF.